Shown below are 32 T cell receptor beta chains from a single sample sequenced in a study of blood T cell repertoires in COVID-19. Sequenced by immunoSEQ multiplex PCR; TCRdb stores in-frame clones only, minus some. The sample includes a few hundred thousand clones, more than 70% of them seen just once. The sample consisted of peripheral blood. These TCRs come from a woman younger than 35 with acute or convalescent COVID-19.

The chain uses TRBV6-6 and TRBJ2-7, with D uncertain. V was trimmed by 7 bases and J by 6 bases, leaving 16 bases between them. This CDR3 region has 13 residues. CDR1 is MNHNY, CDR2 SVGAGI, per germline (reference sequence). CDR3 sequence reads: CASNPEIQTEQYF. The DNA for the CDR3 is TGTGCCAGCAACCCCGAGATTCAAACCGAGCAGTACTTC.

This chain uses TRBV5-1 with TRBJ2-7, with 12 bases matching TRBD2. The CDR3 consists of 15 residues. Germline V lookup: CDR1 SGHRS, CDR2 YFSETQ. Trimming at V came to 0 bases and at J to 6 bases, leaving 4 bases not matched to a gene. The CDR3 spells CASSLGLAGGVEQYF. The DNA for the CDR3 is TGCGCCAGCAGCTTGGGGCTAGCGGGAGGGGTCGAGCAGTACTTC.

This clone was seen a few times. The chain has TRBV7-2 and TRBJ1-6; D is perhaps TRBD1 (5 bases). V lost 2 bases, J lost 6 bases, and 17 bases lay in between. Germline V gene lookup returns CDR1 SGHTA and CDR2 FQGNSA. CDR3 length equals 17 residues. This CDR3 reads CASSLPPGGSSNSPLHF. The CDR3 nucleotides are TGTGCCAGCAGCTTACCCCCGGGGGGGAGTTCTAATTCACCCCTCCACTTT.

The genes are TRBV9 and TRBJ2-1; no definite D call. Trimming took off 0 bases at V and 7 bases at J, with 5 bases between the two ends. The CDR3 consists of 12 residues. CDR1 and CDR2 from the germline V gene are SGDLS and YYNGEE. CDR3 nucleotides: TGTGCCAGCAGCGTAGGGCAAAATGAGCAGTTCTTC. Amino acid sequence: CASSVGQNEQFF. The full variable domain, with the rest looked up from reference TRBV9 and TRBJ2-1, is DSGVTQTPKHLITATGQRVTLRCSPRSGDLSVYWYQQSLDQGLQFLIQYYNGEERAKGNILERFSAQQFPDLHSELNLSSLELGDSALYFCASSVGQNEQFFGPGTRLTVL.

This clone was observed a few times. This chain connects TRBV7-2 to TRBJ2-7; 8 bases line up with TRBD2. With V trimmed by 6 bases and J by 3 bases, 4 bases remained unmatched. The CDR3 extends over 13 amino acids. CDR1 SGHTA and CDR2 FQGNSA come from the germline V gene. The CDR3 spells CASRRGGSYEQYF. CDR3 nucleotides: TGTGCCAGCAGACGGGGGGGGAGCTACGAGCAGTACTTC. The whole variable domain, filled in from reference TRBV7-2 and TRBJ2-7, reads GAGVSQSPSNKVTEKGKDVELRCDPISGHTALYWYRQSLGQGLEFLIYFQGNSAPDKSGLPSDRFSAERTGGSVSTLTIQRTQQEDSAVYLCASRRGGSYEQYFGPGTRLTVT.

V and J are TRBV6-5 and TRBJ2-7; 10 positions agree with TRBD2. CDR1 MNHEY and CDR2 SVGAGI come from the germline V gene. CDR3 length equals 15 residues. The trim removed 6 bases at V and 2 bases at J, leaving 7 bases unmatched. The DNA of the CDR3 is TGTGCCAGCAGGCCACTAGCGGGAATAGCCTACGAGCAGTACTTC. Protein sequence: CASRPLAGIAYEQYF.

The CDR3 reads CASSLAGYSNQPQHF. The CDR3 DNA sequence: TGTGCCAGCAGCTTAGCGGGGTATAGCAATCAGCCCCAGCATTTT. The chain employs TRBV11-2 and TRBJ1-5, with D hard to call. The CDR3 sequence is 15 residues long. Germline V CDR1 and CDR2: SGHAT, FQNNGV. V lost 1 base and J 0 bases, leaving 7 bases between the germline ends. The complete variable domain, with remaining parts taken from reference TRBV11-2 and TRBJ1-5, reads EAGVAQSPRYKIIEKRQSVAFWCNPISGHATLYWYQQILGQGPKLLIQFQNNGVVDDSQLPKDRFSAERLKGVDSTLKIQPAKLEDSAVYLCASSLAGYSNQPQHFGDGTRLSIL.

This chain uses TRBV7-9 with TRBJ2-1, with TRBD2 matching over 9 bases. The V gene end was trimmed by 4 bases and the J gene end by 6 bases; junction bases not matched to a gene: 13. Germline V gene data show CDR1 as SEHNR and CDR2 as FQNEAQ (reference sequence). The CDR3 contains 17 residues. CDR3 sequence: CASSWAPSGIGLNEQFF. CDR3 bases: TGTGCCAGCAGCTGGGCCCCTAGCGGGATTGGGCTCAATGAGCAGTTCTTC.

The gene calls are TRBV6-6 and TRBJ2-7; TRBD2 is a possible D gene (5 bases). Trimming stripped 10 bases from V and 6 bases from J, with 13 bases between. The germline V gene has CDR1 MNHNY and CDR2 SVGAGI (reference sequence). CDR3 size: 11 residues. CDR3 in DNA: TGTGCCATCCGGGTTGAGGGCGAGCAGTACTTC. This sequence encodes CAIRVEGEQYF.

The chain recombines TRBV28 with TRBJ1-5; TRBD1 matches 9 bases. This CDR3 has 15 residues. V was pared by 4 bases and J by 3 bases, with 4 bases of the junction left unmatched. In germline, CDR1 is MDHEN, CDR2 SYDVKM. The CDR3 region has the DNA TGTGCCAGCAGTTCGGGACAGGGTAACAATCAGCCCCAGCATTTT. Protein sequence: CASSSGQGNNQPQHF.

This chain links TRBV6-6 with TRBJ2-2; D gene ambiguous. CDR3 length: 15 amino acids. CDR1 is MNHNY, CDR2 SVGAGI, per germline (reference sequence). With 4 bases removed from V and 2 bases from J, the gap between germline ends came to 11 bases. The CDR3, as DNA: TGTGCCAGCAGTTTCCGGAGCATCAACACCGGGGAGCTGTTTTTT. Its protein is CASSFRSINTGELFF.

The chain uses TRBV7-9 and TRBJ2-3, with TRBD2 matching over 10 bases. The CDR3 totals 15 residues. The ends lost 5 bases at V and 6 bases at J; junction bases unmatched: 8. CDR1 and CDR2 from the germline V gene are SEHNR and FQNEAQ (reference sequence). The CDR3 DNA reads TGTGCCAGCAGCCGAGCGGGAGGGCCCTCCGATACGCAGTATTTT. Translating gives CASSRAGGPSDTQYF.

The chain uses TRBV28 and TRBJ2-1; TRBD1 matches 9 bases. J gave up 5 bases and V 5 bases, and 4 bases lay outside the gene matches. The CDR3 totals 14 residues. Germline lookup yields CDR1 MDHEN and CDR2 SYDVKM. This chain's CDR3 is CASSAWDRDNEQFF. The CDR3 bases are TGTGCCAGCAGTGCCTGGGACAGGGACAATGAGCAGTTCTTC. Combining the CDR3 with reference TRBV28 and TRBJ2-1 gives the whole variable domain DVKVTQSSRYLVKRTGEKVFLECVQDMDHENMFWYRQDPGLGLRLIYFSYDVKMKEKGDIPEGYSVSREKKERFSLILESASTNQTSMYLCASSAWDRDNEQFFGPGTRLTVL.

The rearrangement joins TRBV18 to TRBJ1-2, with a possible D match to TRBD1 (6 bases). V dropped 2 bases and J dropped 6 bases, with 19 bases sitting between them. Germline CDR1 reads KGHSH; CDR2 reads LQKENI. This CDR3 has 16 amino acids. CDR3: CASSPRDVSQGHGYTF. In DNA form, the CDR3 reads TGTGCCAGCTCACCAAGGGATGTCAGCCAGGGGCATGGCTACACCTTC.

The rearrangement links TRBV5-4 to TRBJ1-5; D is ambiguous. There are 14 residues in the CDR3. Germline V lookup: CDR1 SGHNT, CDR2 YYREEE (reference sequence). V was cut by 2 bases and J by 3 bases, with 9 bases left in between. The CDR3 DNA sequence: TGTGCCAGCAGCTTCGGCGGGGACAATCAGCCCCAGCATTTT. It codes for CASSFGGDNQPQHF.

The rearrangement links TRBV20-1 to TRBJ2-1, with TRBD2 matching 14 bases. Germline loops: CDR1 DFQATT, CDR2 SNEGSKA (reference sequence). J was trimmed by 12 bases and V by 3 bases; bases with no gene match: 16. This CDR3 spans 17 amino acids. DNA of the CDR3: TGCAGTGCTAGTCCCGGGGTTGACGGGACTAGCGGGAGCTCGCAGTTCTTC. Residues: CSASPGVDGTSGSSQFF.

This chain joins TRBV20-1 and TRBJ2-1, with D possibly being TRBD2 (6 bases). V gave up 6 bases and J gave up 7 bases, with 10 bases separating them. This CDR3 has 11 amino acids. The V gene's germline CDR1 is DFQATT and CDR2 SNEGSKA (reference sequence). In DNA form, the CDR3 reads TGCAGTGCGCGGGACTTAAATGAGCAGTTCTTC. This codes for CSARDLNEQFF.

This clone was seen only a few times. The genes are TRBV11-2 and TRBJ1-2; D is ambiguous. CDR1 and CDR2 from the germline V gene are SGHAT and FQNNGV. The CDR3 consists of 14 residues. The V and J ends lost 5 bases and 0 bases respectively, with 10 bases between them. CDR3 residues: CASSSGLTNYGYTF. The CDR3 DNA sequence: TGTGCCAGCAGCAGTGGACTGACTAACTATGGCTACACCTTC.

This chain joins TRBV15 and TRBJ2-5; 10 bases match TRBD1. CDR3 length equals 15 residues. Germline V lookup: CDR1 LNHNV, CDR2 YYDKDF (reference sequence). The V segment lost 5 bases and the J segment 1 base; nucleotides outside the gene matches: 4. CDR3 sequence (DNA): TGTGCCACCAGCGCGGACAGGGGGACCCAAGAGACCCAGTACTTC. The encoded protein is CATSADRGTQETQYF.

This clone was seen a few times. The chain links TRBV5-1 to TRBJ2-1; D gene ambiguous. Germline lookup yields CDR1 SGHRS and CDR2 YFSETQ. The germline V and J ends were trimmed by 6 bases and 8 bases, with 9 bases remaining between them. The CDR3 length is 11 residues. The CDR3 spells CASTLLDEQFF. The CDR3 nucleotides read TGCGCCAGCACCCTCCTCGATGAGCAGTTCTTC.

The J gene is TRBJ1-1, the V gene TRBV11-1, with 8 bases fitting TRBD1. Unmatched junction bases numbered 4, after V lost 4 bases and J lost 3 bases. CDR3 length: 14 amino acids. Germline V gene lookup returns CDR1 SGHAT and CDR2 FQDESV (reference sequence). The CDR3 DNA is TGTGCCAGCAGCTCGGACAGGGATCACACTGAAGCTTTCTTT. Translated, it gives CASSSDRDHTEAFF.

The genes are TRBV11-3 and TRBJ2-1; the match to TRBD2 covers 12 bases. Losses at the gene ends were 4 bases for V and 6 bases for J; bases not matched to a gene: 4. The germline V gene has CDR1 SGHNT and CDR2 YENEEA. The CDR3 runs 15 residues. The DNA of the CDR3 is TGTGCCAGCAGCTCACTAGCGGGAGGCTCCAATGAGCAGTTCTTC. Its translation: CASSSLAGGSNEQFF.

The chain carries TRBV19 and TRBJ2-7; D is perhaps TRBD1 (5 bases). V gave up 3 bases and J gave up 4 bases, with 13 bases separating them. The CDR3 is 14 residues long. Germline lookup yields CDR1 LNHDA and CDR2 SQIVND (reference sequence). In nucleotides, the CDR3 is TGTGCCAGTAGTATTTCCGGACAAAGTTACGAGCAGTACTTC. Translating it yields CASSISGQSYEQYF. Based on the CDR3 plus reference TRBV19 and TRBJ2-7, the full variable domain is DGGITQSPKYLFRKEGQNVTLSCEQNLNHDAMYWYRQDPGQGLRLIYYSQIVNDFQKGDIAEGYSVSREKKESFPLTVTSAQKNPTAFYLCASSISGQSYEQYFGPGTRLTVT.

This clone appeared once. The chain recombines TRBV6-5 with TRBJ1-2; the match to TRBD1 covers 9 bases. CDR3 length: 14 residues. The V gene end was trimmed by 5 bases and the J gene end by 7 bases; junction bases not matched to a gene: 8. From germline, CDR1 is MNHEY and CDR2 SVGAGI. CDR3: CASSTRTGDGGYTF. CDR3 in DNA: TGTGCCAGCAGTACTAGGACAGGGGATGGTGGCTACACCTTC.

This chain uses TRBV9 with TRBJ2-7; 9 bases line up with TRBD1. J gave up 0 bases and V 2 bases, and 3 bases lay outside the gene matches. The CDR3 spans 15 residues. Germline CDR1 is SGDLS and CDR2 is YYNGEE. CDR3 in amino acids: CASSVGTGSSYEQYF. CDR3 nucleotides: TGTGCCAGCAGCGTGGGGACAGGGAGCTCCTACGAGCAGTACTTC.

This sequence joins TRBV24-1 and TRBJ2-7; TRBD2 agrees at 8 bases. Per germline, CDR1 KGHDR and CDR2 SFDVKD. Germline trimming cut 4 bases from V and 0 bases from J; bases unmatched to any gene: 4. The CDR3 totals 15 residues. CDR3 in DNA: TGTGCCACCAGTGAGAGCGGGAGTGTCTCCTACGAGCAGTACTTC. Its translation: CATSESGSVSYEQYF.

The chain joins TRBV18 to TRBJ2-5, with 10 positions matching TRBD2. Looked up from germline, CDR1 is KGHSH and CDR2 is LQKENI. CDR3 length: 15 amino acids. Germline trimming cut 4 bases from V and 2 bases from J; bases unmatched to any gene: 4. As DNA, the CDR3 is TGTGCCAGCTCACTGGCTAGCGGGGGTCAAGAGACCCAGTACTTC. Its protein is CASSLASGGQETQYF.

The V call is TRBV25-1, the J call TRBJ1-5, with 7 nucleotides matching TRBD1. Trimming removed 8 bases from V and 3 bases from J; junction bases left unmatched: 13. The germline CDR1 and CDR2 sequences are MGHDK and SYGVNS. This CDR3 region has 16 residues. Written as DNA, the CDR3 is TGTGCCAGCCTCGATCCTCGACAGGGACACAATCAGCCCCAGCATTTT. Translated, it gives CASLDPRQGHNQPQHF.

The rearrangement uses TRBV28 and TRBJ1-1; tentative D call: TRBD1 (6 bases). The CDR3 extends over 15 amino acids. Germline lookup yields CDR1 MDHEN and CDR2 SYDVKM. The V end lost 3 bases, the J end lost 1 base, and 12 bases lay between the germline ends. DNA of the CDR3: TGTGCCAGCAGTTTCCCTACAGGGCGGAACACTGAAGCTTTCTTT. It yields the protein CASSFPTGRNTEAFF.

The rearrangement uses TRBV19 and TRBJ1-2; 8 nucleotides align to TRBD1. V was clipped by 4 bases and J by 2 bases; unmatched bases: 12. The CDR3 is made up of 17 amino acids. Germline lookup yields CDR1 LNHDA and CDR2 SQIVND (reference sequence). CDR3 bases: TGTGCCAGTAGTACGGACAGGGATCATACAATCAACTATGGCTACACCTTC. Translation: CASSTDRDHTINYGYTF. Combining the CDR3 with reference TRBV19 and TRBJ1-2 gives the whole variable domain DGGITQSPKYLFRKEGQNVTLSCEQNLNHDAMYWYRQDPGQGLRLIYYSQIVNDFQKGDIAEGYSVSREKKESFPLTVTSAQKNPTAFYLCASSTDRDHTINYGYTFGSGTRLTVV.

The chain employs TRBV2 and TRBJ1-3; 7 bases align to TRBD1. Germline trimming cut 6 bases from V and 4 bases from J; bases unmatched to any gene: 6. This CDR3 comprises 14 residues. Germline V lookup: CDR1 SNHLY, CDR2 FYNNEI. This CDR3 reads CASSPGQSGNTIYF. The CDR3 DNA reads TGTGCCAGCAGCCCGGGACAGTCAGGAAACACCATATATTTT.

In its sample, this clone was seen once. The rearrangement joins TRBV7-8 to TRBJ2-1, with 7 positions matching TRBD2. Unmatched junction bases numbered 11, after V lost 6 bases and J lost 6 bases. This CDR3 is 15 amino acids long. CDR1 is SGHVS, CDR2 FQNEAQ, per germline. The CDR3 reads CASSQWTSPSNEQFF. The CDR3 nucleotides are TGTGCCAGCAGTCAATGGACTAGTCCGTCCAATGAGCAGTTCTTC.